This note documents a single T cell receptor beta chain sequence. Its cognate antigen is unknown. The sample originates from a study of cytomegalovirus exposure and HLA in healthy donors. Looking at the study overall: Among 150 million to 200 million T cells, an earlier analysis found around 100 million unique TCR beta sequences.

Vbeta (60) and Jbeta (13) primers were used in the PCR. Libraries were prepared by immunoSEQ multiplex PCR; TCRdb keeps only in-frame clonotypes and omits some of them. The data hold 160,000 or so clones, with roughly 79% observed a single time. Study-wide findings and caveats: A prior analysis recorded that most TCR beta V segments were productive about 90% or about 30% of the time.

Sequenced: PBMCs. The sequence derives from a woman in her forties in good health and CMV-seronegative.

This CDR3 is CSVGLAGGIYEQYF. Here the CDR3 DNA reads TGCAGCGTCGGACTAGCGGGGGGTATCTACGAGCAGTACTTC. V usage is TRBV29-1 and J usage is TRBJ2-7; 14 bases match TRBD2. CDR1 SQVTM and CDR2 ANQGSEA come from the germline V gene. This CDR3 contains 14 residues. V shed 6 bases and J 3 bases; nucleotides not matched to a gene: 4.